This T cell receptor (beta chain) was documented in a study of T-cell reconstitution after alpha-beta-depleted transplantation in children. The authors prepared the TCRbeta library with unique molecular identifiers. TCRdb fed the PCR reads into MiXCR, producing one record per CDR3 protein. Of roughly 100,000 distinct CDR3 sequences listed, approximately 9.2% are singletons. Material: PBMCs from the stem cell graft donor, obtained from the stem cell graft. The clonotype originates from a human donor who donated a stem cell graft to a child with congenital amegakaryocytic thrombocytopenia.

CDR3 loop: CSAKLPGQWGNSPLHF. DNA for the CDR3: TGCAGTGCTAAACTCCCGGGACAGTGGGGGAATTCACCCCTCCACTTT. The genes are TRBV20-1 and TRBJ1-6, with 7 bases lining up with TRBD1. The germline gives CDR1 DFQATT, CDR2 SNEGSKA (reference sequence). The CDR3 is made up of 16 amino acids. The trim removed 4 bases at V and 7 bases at J, leaving 13 bases unmatched.